This T cell receptor beta chain was recorded in a study of CD8 T cells in ankylosing spondylitis. The study, taken as a whole, reports: Blood of patients with ankylosing spondylitis appeared to be characterized by a TCR beta motif of eight highly homologous variants. Earlier literature documents some of the motif variants in reactive arthritis synovial fluid and blood. It was reported that disease-linked clones were significantly enriched in matched ankylosing spondylitis synovial fluid. Researchers report that disease-linked clones proved CD8+ and relatively rare in peripheral blood.

Germline CDR1 SNHLY, CDR2 FYNNEI. This CDR3 spans 15 amino acids. Trimming left V 3 bases short and J 0 bases short, with 9 bases between. TCRdb analysed the 5' RACE reads with MiXCR anew, one entry per CDR3 protein. The sample lists about 330,000 distinct CDR3 sequences; roughly 8% were seen once. With respect to this clonotype: Its antigen remains unidentified.

The specimen sequenced was blood, either unsorted or a sorted T cell fraction (not recorded which). The chain is built from TRBV2 and TRBJ2-1, with D tentatively TRBD2 (5 bases). The sequence was obtained from a male donor with ankylosing spondylitis. The CDR3 DNA reads as TGTGCCAGCAGTGAGAACCGGGACTCCTACAATGAGCAGTTCTTC. The encoded protein is CASSENRDSYNEQFF.